These 14 T cell receptor beta chains share one sample of origin, sequenced in a study of T cell repertoires in cytomegalovirus infection. MiXCR, run by TCRdb on the reads, gives a single entry per CDR3 protein. The sample lists 80,000 to 130,000 distinct CDR3 sequences; 20% to 25% were seen once. Source material: CD8+ T cells from PBMCs. The receptors come from a human donor in good health (CMV status not recorded). Some clones in this sample may be carry-over from other donors' samples.

The gene calls are TRBV10-3 and TRBJ1-1; TRBD1 matches 7 bases. The ends lost 2 bases at V and 6 bases at J; junction bases unmatched: 6. The CDR3 consists of 14 residues. Germline V lookup: CDR1 ENHRY, CDR2 SYGVKD. The CDR3 region is CAISEGGGKAEAFF. The CDR3 bases are TGTGCCATCAGTGAGGGAGGGGGCAAGGCTGAAGCTTTCTTT.

Regarding this clonotype: With a much larger clone just one base away, this may be a read error. J is TRBJ2-7 and V is TRBV7-9; D gene uncertain. Germline CDR1 reads SEHNR; CDR2 reads FQNEAQ (reference sequence). The CDR3 totals 12 residues. The CDR3 DNA is TGTGTCAGCAGCTTAGTTCCCGACGAGCAGTACTTC. Amino acid sequence: CVSSLVPDEQYF.

This clonotype came up a few times. The chain combines TRBV6-4 with TRBJ1-2, with D possibly being TRBD1 (6 bases). Germline CDR1 reads MRHNA; CDR2 reads SNTAGT. The length of the CDR3 is 13 residues. Trimming removed 6 bases from V and 2 bases from J, with 10 bases in between. The CDR3 loop reads CASRGGLNYGYTF. The DNA of the CDR3 is TGTGCCAGCAGAGGGGGACTGAACTATGGCTACACCTTC.

This clonotype appeared many times. V usage is TRBV7-6 and J usage is TRBJ2-7; 14 bases are shared with TRBD2. The CDR3 loop spans 15 amino acids. V trimming: 5 bases; J trimming: 5 bases; junction bases outside the gene matches: 5. The germline gives CDR1 SGHVS, CDR2 FNYEAQ. CDR3: CASSQQGLAGDEQYF. CDR3 nucleotide sequence: TGTGCCAGCAGCCAGCAGGGACTAGCGGGAGACGAGCAGTACTTC.

The chain is built from TRBV29-1 and TRBJ2-6; D is undetermined. CDR1 is SQVTM and CDR2 is ANQGSEA in the germline V gene. The germline V and J ends were trimmed by 6 bases and 3 bases, with 6 bases remaining between them. The CDR3 extends over 12 amino acids. CDR3 in DNA: TGCAGCGTACTCGGTGGGGCCAACGTCCTGACTTTC. As protein: CSVLGGANVLTF. Complete variable domain (other parts from reference TRBV29-1 and TRBJ2-6): SAVISQKPSRDICQRGTSLTIQCQVDSQVTMMFWYRQQPGQSLTLIATANQGSEATYESGFVIDKFPISRPNLTFSTLTVSNMSPEDSSIYLCSVLGGANVLTFGAGSRLTVL.

This clonotype has more than one count but fewer than ten. The chain couples TRBV28 to TRBJ1-2; tentative D call: TRBD1 (5 bases). Germline V gene data show CDR1 as MDHEN and CDR2 as SYDVKM. The germline V and J ends were trimmed by 3 bases and 6 bases, with 17 bases remaining between them. This CDR3 has 15 amino acids. CDR3 residues: CASSFPGLSLDGYTF. Here the CDR3 DNA reads TGTGCCAGCAGTTTCCCGGGACTCTCTTTGGATGGCTACACCTTC.

The table lists this clonotype with a few counts. This chain links TRBV19 with TRBJ2-7; a weak D match, TRBD2 (5 bases). The CDR3 totals 14 residues. Trimming cost V 1 base and J 7 bases, with 14 bases left between them. Germline-derived CDR1 and CDR2 are LNHDA and SQIVND (reference sequence). CDR3 bases: TGTGCCAGTAGTATAGTAGAGGGCGCGGATGAGCAGTACTTC. It is translated as CASSIVEGADEQYF. The whole variable domain, filled in from reference TRBV19 and TRBJ2-7, reads DGGITQSPKYLFRKEGQNVTLSCEQNLNHDAMYWYRQDPGQGLRLIYYSQIVNDFQKGDIAEGYSVSREKKESFPLTVTSAQKNPTAFYLCASSIVEGADEQYFGPGTRLTVT.

This chain connects TRBV2 to TRBJ2-3; D gene ambiguous. In germline, CDR1 is SNHLY, CDR2 FYNNEI. The CDR3 spans 15 residues. V gave up 9 bases and J gave up 1 base, with 17 bases separating them. CDR3 in amino acids: CASDPVIAGTDTQYF. DNA for the CDR3: TGTGCCAGTGACCCGGTAATAGCTGGCACAGATACGCAGTATTTT. Filled out from reference TRBV2 and TRBJ2-3, the complete variable domain reads EPEVTQTPSHQVTQMGQEVILRCVPISNHLYFYWYRQILGQKVEFLVSFYNNEISEKSEIFDDQFSVERPDGSNFTLKIRSTKLEDSAMYFCASDPVIAGTDTQYFGPGTRLTVL.

This clonotype was observed a handful of times. The rearrangement joins TRBV7-6 to TRBJ2-2, with no clear D. The V gene's germline CDR1 is SGHVS and CDR2 FNYEAQ. The CDR3 extends over 13 amino acids. The V end was cut by 5 bases, the J end by 6 bases, with 10 bases between. CDR3 bases: TGTGCCAGCAGCCCTCTCAACCCCGGGGAGCTGTTTTTT. Translation gives CASSPLNPGELFF.

This clonotype was detected many times. The rearrangement links TRBV7-8 to TRBJ2-7, with unresolved D. CDR1 SGHVS and CDR2 FQNEAQ come from the germline V gene. The CDR3 runs 15 residues. With 0 bases removed from V and 6 bases from J, the gap between germline ends came to 15 bases. CDR3 DNA: TGTGCCAGCAGCTTAGCGGGCTTTCCAACTCTCGAGCAGTACTTC. Its protein product is CASSLAGFPTLEQYF.

This clonotype was picked up many times. The rearrangement uses TRBV27 and TRBJ2-7, with TRBD1 identical over 9 bases. The V gene end was trimmed by 6 bases and the J gene end by 0 bases; junction bases not matched to a gene: 6. This CDR3 spans 15 amino acids. Per the germline V gene, CDR1 is MNHEY and CDR2 is SMNVEV (reference sequence). CDR3 amino acids: CASREGTGSSYEQYF. CDR3 coding DNA: TGTGCCAGCAGGGAGGGGACAGGGAGCTCCTACGAGCAGTACTTC.

V is TRBV29-1 and J is TRBJ2-7, with D perhaps TRBD1 (6 bases). The V end lost 6 bases, the J end lost 2 bases, and 14 bases lay between the germline ends. Germline V gene lookup returns CDR1 SQVTM and CDR2 ANQGSEA. This CDR3 contains 13 residues. The CDR3 nucleotides read TGCAGCGTGGAGCTGGACAGACCCTACGAGCAGTACTTC. This translates into CSVELDRPYEQYF.

The chain employs TRBV20-1 and TRBJ2-1, with 10 bases identical to TRBD2. The CDR3 is made up of 19 amino acids. Germline loops: CDR1 DFQATT, CDR2 SNEGSKA (reference sequence). The J segment lost 0 bases and the V segment lost 3 bases, leaving 14 bases of the junction unmatched. The CDR3: CSASTPGTSVPYSYNEQFF. The CDR3 DNA reads as TGCAGTGCTAGCACTCCCGGGACTAGCGTTCCCTACTCCTACAATGAGCAGTTCTTC.

The DNA of the CDR3 is TGTGCCACCAGTGATCTAGACAACTGGGAGCAGTACTTC. Its protein product is CATSDLDNWEQYF. The genes are TRBV24-1 and TRBJ2-7; D uncertain. Trimming pared 3 bases from V and 7 bases from J, leaving 12 bases between. This CDR3 has 13 residues. Germline V gene data show CDR1 as KGHDR and CDR2 as SFDVKD.